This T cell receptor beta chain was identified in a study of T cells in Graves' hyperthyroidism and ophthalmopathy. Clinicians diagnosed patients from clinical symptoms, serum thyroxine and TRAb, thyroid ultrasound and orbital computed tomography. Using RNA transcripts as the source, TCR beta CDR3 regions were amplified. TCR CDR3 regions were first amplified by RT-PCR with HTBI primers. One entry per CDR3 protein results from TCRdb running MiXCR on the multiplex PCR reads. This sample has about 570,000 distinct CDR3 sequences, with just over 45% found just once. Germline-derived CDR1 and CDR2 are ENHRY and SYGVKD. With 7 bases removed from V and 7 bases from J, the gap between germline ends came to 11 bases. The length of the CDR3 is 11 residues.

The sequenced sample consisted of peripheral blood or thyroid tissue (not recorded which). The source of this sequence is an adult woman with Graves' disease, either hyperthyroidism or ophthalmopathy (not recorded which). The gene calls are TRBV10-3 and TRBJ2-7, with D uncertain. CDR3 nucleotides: TGTGCCATCACCCCGATTTGTGAGCAGTACTTC. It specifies CAITPICEQYF.